This T cell receptor beta chain was identified during a study of shared clonotypes between healthy human individuals. Sequencing was performed with immunoSEQ multiplex PCR; in TCRdb, only in-frame clones are kept and a portion is missing. The sample holds about 2.3 million clones, 80% to 95% seen once. Study results and caveats: The generation probabilities recorded for non-shared clonotypes fell below those of clonotypes shared by all four donors. The sampled material consisted only of blood, and tissue repertoires are likely to differ.

The germline CDR1 and CDR2 sequences are PRHDT and FYEKMQ (reference sequence). Trimming shortened V by 5 bases and J by 1 base, and 15 bases separated the two germline ends. The CDR3 runs to 15 residues. A remark on this clone: Its matching antigen is unknown.

CD45RA-negative memory and CD45RA+ naive subsets were split from the CD4+ cells. This chain links TRBV13 with TRBJ2-7, with D possibly being TRBD1 (7 bases). The material sequenced was naive CD4+ T cells from PBMCs. Specified subset: CD45RA+ positively selected. The sequence was obtained from a man aged 18 to 29 in good health. Some clones in this sample may be carry-over from other donors' samples. CDR3 sequence: CASSPQQGRSYEQYF. DNA of the CDR3: TGTGCCAGCAGCCCCCAACAGGGGAGGTCCTACGAGCAGTACTTC.